This is a list of T cell receptor beta chains from one sample in a study of CD8+CD57+ T cells in acquired aplastic anemia. MiXCR was run by TCRdb on the reads, yielding one entry per CDR3 protein. The sample contains some 180,000 distinct CDR3 sequences, almost 50% of which appear only once. Sequenced: sorted CD4+, CD8+, or CD8+CD57+ T cells (not recorded which) from PBMCs. All receptors come from a human donor with aplastic anemia. CDR3s include the opening cysteine and the closing phenylalanine or tryptophan. D genes are given only for firm matches. Clone size appears in some rows only: once, few, many, or a class for an expanded clone.

abundance: many; len: 12; v_gene: TRBV20-1; d_gene: NA; j_gene: TRBJ2-5; CDR3aa: CSASRLGETQYF; CDR3nt: TGCAGTGCTAGTCGACTAGGGGAGACCCAGTACTTC
abundance: NA; len: 12; v_gene: TRBV20-1; d_gene: NA; j_gene: TRBJ1-1; CDR3aa: CSARDAGYEAFF; CDR3nt: TGCAGTGCTAGAGACGCAGGGTATGAAGCTTTCTTT
abundance: NA; len: 15; v_gene: TRBV2; d_gene: NA; j_gene: TRBJ2-5; CDR3aa: CASSGLGLRVETQYF; CDR3nt: TGTGCCAGCTCCGGGTTAGGACTCCGGGTTGAGACCCAGTACTTC
abundance: NA; len: 16; v_gene: TRBV10-2; d_gene: TRBD2; j_gene: TRBJ2-3; CDR3aa: CASNGLAGGRTDTQYF; CDR3nt: TGTGCCAGCAACGGATTAGCGGGGGGGAGGACAGATACGCAGTATTTT
abundance: many; len: 17; v_gene: TRBV20-1; d_gene: TRBD1; j_gene: TRBJ1-2; CDR3aa: CSALPREGQGGSYGYTF; CDR3nt: TGCAGTGCTCTCCCTCGGGAAGGGCAGGGGGGTAGTTATGGCTACACCTTC
abundance: many; len: 14; v_gene: TRBV7-3; d_gene: TRBD2; j_gene: TRBJ2-2; CDR3aa: CASSSSGTTGELFF; CDR3nt: TGTGCCAGCAGCTCTAGCGGAACCACCGGGGAGCTGTTTTTT
abundance: many; len: 14; v_gene: TRBV19; d_gene: TRBD2; j_gene: TRBJ2-7; CDR3aa: CASNLAGGTYEQYF; CDR3nt: TGTGCCAGTAATCTAGCGGGGGGCACCTACGAGCAGTACTTC
abundance: many; len: 14; v_gene: TRBV20-1; d_gene: NA; j_gene: TRBJ2-1; CDR3aa: CSARVSGSHNEQFF; CDR3nt: TGCAGTGCTAGGGTTAGCGGCTCCCACAATGAGCAGTTCTTC
abundance: many; len: 13; v_gene: TRBV9; d_gene: TRBD1; j_gene: TRBJ1-1; CDR3aa: CASSNTGGTEAFF; CDR3nt: TGTGCCAGCAGTAACACAGGGGGCACTGAAGCTTTCTTT
abundance: NA; len: 14; v_gene: TRBV6-1; d_gene: NA; j_gene: TRBJ1-1; CDR3aa: CASGLQTVNTEAFF; CDR3nt: TGTGCCAGCGGGCTTCAGACAGTGAACACTGAAGCTTTCTTT
abundance: NA; len: 8; v_gene: TRBV29-1; d_gene: NA; j_gene: TRBJ1-2; CDR3aa: CSVGGYTF; CDR3nt: TGCAGCGTTGGGGGCTACACCTTC
abundance: many; len: 15; v_gene: TRBV7-2; d_gene: NA; j_gene: TRBJ1-4; CDR3aa: CASTPGGRDHEKLFF; CDR3nt: TGTGCCAGCACCCCGGGGGGCAGGGACCATGAAAAACTGTTTTTT
abundance: many; len: 17; v_gene: TRBV20-1; d_gene: TRBD2; j_gene: TRBJ2-3; CDR3aa: CSAREGLAGISTDTQYF; CDR3nt: TGCAGTGCTAGAGAGGGGTTAGCGGGGATTAGCACAGATACGCAGTATTTT
abundance: few; len: 14; v_gene: TRBV15; d_gene: NA; j_gene: TRBJ1-2; CDR3aa: CATSSRQSGQGYTF; CDR3nt: TGTGCCACCAGCAGTCGTCAGAGTGGGCAGGGCTACACCTTC
abundance: NA; len: 12; v_gene: TRBV6-1; d_gene: TRBD1; j_gene: TRBJ2-7; CDR3aa: CASSDDRGEQYF; CDR3nt: TGTGCCAGCAGCGACGACAGGGGGGAGCAGTACTTC
abundance: many; len: 17; v_gene: TRBV20-1; d_gene: TRBD2; j_gene: TRBJ2-1; CDR3aa: CSARREAGGGVYNEQFF; CDR3nt: TGCAGTGCTAGGAGGGAAGCGGGCGGGGGAGTGTACAATGAGCAGTTCTTC
abundance: many; len: 14; v_gene: TRBV19; d_gene: TRBD1; j_gene: TRBJ1-5; CDR3aa: CASRTGALGQPQHF; CDR3nt: TGTGCCAGTCGGACAGGGGCCCTCGGTCAGCCCCAGCATTTT
abundance: NA; len: 14; v_gene: TRBV5-1; d_gene: NA; j_gene: TRBJ1-1; CDR3aa: CASASDTMNTEAFF; CDR3nt: TGCGCCAGCGCGTCGGACACCATGAACACTGAAGCTTTCTTT
abundance: many; len: 16; v_gene: TRBV19; d_gene: NA; j_gene: TRBJ2-1; CDR3aa: CATNMGRQGLHNEQFF; CDR3nt: TGTGCCACCAACATGGGGAGGCAGGGCTTACACAATGAGCAGTTCTTC
abundance: NA; len: 14; v_gene: TRBV10-2; d_gene: NA; j_gene: TRBJ2-5; CDR3aa: CASSEQGTQETQYF; CDR3nt: TGCGCCAGCAGTGAGCAGGGGACCCAAGAGACCCAGTACTTC
abundance: many; len: 14; v_gene: TRBV5-1; d_gene: NA; j_gene: TRBJ2-5; CDR3aa: CASSPRQVGETQYF; CDR3nt: TGCGCCAGCAGCCCCCGACAGGTCGGAGAGACCCAGTACTTC
abundance: NA; len: 17; v_gene: TRBV9; d_gene: TRBD1; j_gene: TRBJ2-5; CDR3aa: CASSLRGRAELQETQYF; CDR3nt: TGTGCCAGCAGCCTCAGGGGGCGCGCAGAACTACAAGAGACCCAGTACTTC
abundance: many; len: 14; v_gene: TRBV7-9; d_gene: NA; j_gene: TRBJ1-1; CDR3aa: CASSLPGGRAEAFF; CDR3nt: TGTGCCAGCAGTCTCCCGGGAGGACGGGCTGAAGCTTTCTTT
abundance: NA; len: 14; v_gene: TRBV2; d_gene: NA; j_gene: TRBJ2-3; CDR3aa: CASTGTPRTDTQYF; CDR3nt: TGTGCCAGCACCGGGACTCCGCGGACAGATACGCAGTATTTT
abundance: NA; len: 15; v_gene: TRBV15; d_gene: NA; j_gene: TRBJ2-7; CDR3aa: CATSSGGRGGYEQYF; CDR3nt: TGTGCCACCAGCAGTGGAGGCCGTGGTGGTTACGAGCAGTACTTC
abundance: many; len: 16; v_gene: TRBV25-1; d_gene: NA; j_gene: TRBJ2-3; CDR3aa: CASSAQPRRRPDTQYF; CDR3nt: TGTGCCAGCAGTGCCCAGCCAAGACGCCGGCCAGATACGCAGTATTTT
abundance: NA; len: 14; v_gene: TRBV12-5; d_gene: NA; j_gene: TRBJ2-7; CDR3aa: CASGTGTWGGVQYF; CDR3nt: TGTGCTAGTGGGACCGGGACATGGGGGGGGGTGCAGTACTTC
abundance: many; len: 15; v_gene: TRBV2; d_gene: NA; j_gene: TRBJ2-3; CDR3aa: CASSALGAETDTQYF; CDR3nt: TGTGCCAGCAGCGCCCTCGGGGCTGAGACAGATACGCAGTATTTT
abundance: NA; len: 13; v_gene: TRBV7-2; d_gene: TRBD2; j_gene: TRBJ2-5; CDR3aa: CASRLAGGETQYF; CDR3nt: TGTGCCAGCAGACTAGCGGGGGGAGAGACCCAGTACTTC
abundance: many; len: 17; v_gene: TRBV7-2; d_gene: NA; j_gene: TRBJ1-1; CDR3aa: CASSLRGTRLGNTEAFF; CDR3nt: TGTGCCAGCAGCTTAAGGGGGACTAGGCTGGGGAACACTGAAGCTTTCTTT
abundance: many; len: 15; v_gene: TRBV14; d_gene: NA; j_gene: TRBJ1-2; CDR3aa: CASSQDPGRRYGYTF; CDR3nt: TGTGCCAGCAGCCAAGATCCAGGCAGGAGGTATGGCTACACCTTC
abundance: NA; len: 15; v_gene: TRBV4-1; d_gene: TRBD2; j_gene: TRBJ2-2; CDR3aa: CASSQGGGNTGELFF; CDR3nt: TGCGCCAGCAGCCAAGGCGGGGGGAACACCGGGGAGCTGTTTTTT
abundance: many; len: 17; v_gene: TRBV7-6; d_gene: TRBD2; j_gene: TRBJ2-5; CDR3aa: CASSLEASGGAQETQYF; CDR3nt: TGTGCCAGCAGTTTAGAGGCTAGCGGGGGGGCCCAAGAGACCCAGTACTTC
abundance: many; len: 15; v_gene: TRBV5-1; d_gene: TRBD2; j_gene: TRBJ2-1; CDR3aa: CASSPEGLAGGPRFF; CDR3nt: TGCGCCAGCAGCCCGGAGGGACTAGCGGGGGGGCCGAGGTTCTTC
abundance: many; len: 13; v_gene: TRBV12-5; d_gene: NA; j_gene: TRBJ2-3; CDR3aa: CASGFRLTDTQYF; CDR3nt: TGTGCTAGTGGTTTTAGGCTGACAGATACGCAGTATTTT
abundance: NA; len: 13; v_gene: TRBV10-3; d_gene: NA; j_gene: TRBJ2-7; CDR3aa: CAISESTRGEQYF; CDR3nt: TGTGCCATCAGTGAGTCCACTCGGGGCGAGCAGTACTTC
abundance: NA; len: 13; v_gene: TRBV20-1; d_gene: NA; j_gene: TRBJ2-3; CDR3aa: CSARTTGPDTQYF; CDR3nt: TGCAGTGCTAGAACCACGGGGCCAGATACGCAGTATTTT
abundance: many; len: 14; v_gene: TRBV5-1; d_gene: NA; j_gene: TRBJ2-7; CDR3aa: CASRPETYTYEQYF; CDR3nt: TGCGCCAGCAGACCTGAGACCTACACCTACGAGCAGTACTTC
abundance: NA; len: 15; v_gene: TRBV12-3/TRBV12-4; d_gene: NA; j_gene: TRBJ1-2; CDR3aa: CASSFVNRRIYGYTF; CDR3nt: TGTGCCAGCAGTTTTGTCAACCGGCGAATATATGGCTACACCTTC
abundance: many; len: 16; v_gene: TRBV19; d_gene: TRBD1; j_gene: TRBJ2-3; CDR3aa: CASSIPAGQGRDTQYF; CDR3nt: TGTGCCAGTAGTATACCCGCAGGACAGGGGAGAGATACGCAGTATTTT
abundance: NA; len: 11; v_gene: TRBV29-1; d_gene: NA; j_gene: TRBJ1-2; CDR3aa: CSVEADYGYTF; CDR3nt: TGCAGCGTTGAGGCAGACTATGGCTACACCTTC
abundance: NA; len: 14; v_gene: TRBV20-1; d_gene: TRBD2; j_gene: TRBJ2-7; CDR3aa: CSARGLADSYEQYF; CDR3nt: TGCAGTGCTAGGGGGCTAGCGGACTCCTACGAGCAGTACTTC
abundance: many; len: 14; v_gene: TRBV20-1; d_gene: NA; j_gene: TRBJ1-4; CDR3aa: CSARENTWDEKLFF; CDR3nt: TGCAGTGCCAGAGAGAACACATGGGATGAAAAACTGTTTTTT
abundance: NA; len: 13; v_gene: TRBV12-3/TRBV12-4; d_gene: NA; j_gene: TRBJ2-7; CDR3aa: CASSLSKGYEQYF; CDR3nt: TGTGCCAGCAGTTTATCGAAAGGATACGAGCAGTACTTC
abundance: NA; len: 12; v_gene: TRBV20-1; d_gene: NA; j_gene: TRBJ2-2; CDR3aa: CSANPIIGELFF; CDR3nt: TGCAGTGCTAATCCGATTATAGGGGAGCTGTTTTTT
abundance: NA; len: 14; v_gene: TRBV7-9; d_gene: NA; j_gene: TRBJ2-7; CDR3aa: CASSGTLYSYEQYF; CDR3nt: TGTGCCAGCAGCGGCACCCTTTACTCCTACGAGCAGTACTTC
abundance: NA; len: 14; v_gene: TRBV4-1; d_gene: TRBD1; j_gene: TRBJ2-7; CDR3aa: CASSPTGLDYEQYF; CDR3nt: TGCGCCAGCAGCCCGACAGGGTTGGACTACGAGCAGTACTTC
abundance: NA; len: 14; v_gene: TRBV24-1; d_gene: NA; j_gene: TRBJ2-1; CDR3aa: CAISLAGSYNEQFF; CDR3nt: TGTGCCATCAGTCTGGCGGGAAGCTACAATGAGCAGTTCTTC
abundance: few; len: 15; v_gene: TRBV5-1; d_gene: TRBD1; j_gene: TRBJ2-5; CDR3aa: CASSFGQGNQETQYF; CDR3nt: TGCGCCAGTAGCTTCGGACAGGGAAACCAAGAGACCCAGTACTTC
abundance: NA; len: 14; v_gene: TRBV7-9; d_gene: TRBD1; j_gene: TRBJ2-7; CDR3aa: CASSLLGQGYEQYF; CDR3nt: TGTGCCAGCAGCTTATTGGGACAGGGCTACGAGCAGTACTTC
abundance: NA; len: 14; v_gene: TRBV12-3/TRBV12-4; d_gene: TRBD2; j_gene: TRBJ2-7; CDR3aa: CASSLAGASYEQYF; CDR3nt: TGTGCCAGCAGTCTAGCGGGGGCTTCCTACGAGCAGTACTTC
abundance: NA; len: 15; v_gene: TRBV3-1; d_gene: NA; j_gene: TRBJ2-5; CDR3aa: CASSQDPGAGETQYF; CDR3nt: TGTGCCAGCAGCCAAGATCCGGGGGCCGGAGAGACCCAGTACTTC
abundance: many; len: 15; v_gene: TRBV20-1; d_gene: TRBD1; j_gene: TRBJ2-1; CDR3aa: CSARPAQGAYNEQFF; CDR3nt: TGCAGTGCTAGACCTGCCCAGGGGGCATACAATGAGCAGTTCTTC
abundance: many; len: 16; v_gene: TRBV12-5; d_gene: NA; j_gene: TRBJ2-1; CDR3aa: CASGLVLGSSYNEQFF; CDR3nt: TGTGCTAGTGGTTTGGTACTTGGGAGTTCCTACAATGAGCAGTTCTTC
abundance: NA; len: 17; v_gene: TRBV19; d_gene: TRBD1; j_gene: TRBJ1-2; CDR3aa: CASSRLSGQGTFYGYTF; CDR3nt: TGTGCCAGTAGTAGGCTTTCAGGACAGGGGACCTTCTATGGCTACACCTTC